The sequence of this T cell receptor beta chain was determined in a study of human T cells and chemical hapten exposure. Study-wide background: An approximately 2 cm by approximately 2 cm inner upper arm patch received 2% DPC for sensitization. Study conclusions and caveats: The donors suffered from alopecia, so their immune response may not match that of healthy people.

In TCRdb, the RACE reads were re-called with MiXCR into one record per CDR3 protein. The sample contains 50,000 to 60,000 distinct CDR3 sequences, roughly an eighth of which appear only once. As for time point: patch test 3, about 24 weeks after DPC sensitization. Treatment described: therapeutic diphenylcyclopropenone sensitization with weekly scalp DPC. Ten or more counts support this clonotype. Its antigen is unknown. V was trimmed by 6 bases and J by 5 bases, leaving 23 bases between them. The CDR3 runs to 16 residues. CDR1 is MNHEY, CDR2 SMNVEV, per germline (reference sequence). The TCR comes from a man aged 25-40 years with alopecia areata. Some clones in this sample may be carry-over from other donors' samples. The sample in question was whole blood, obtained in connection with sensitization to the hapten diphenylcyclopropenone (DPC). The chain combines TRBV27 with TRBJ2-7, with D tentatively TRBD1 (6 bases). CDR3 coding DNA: TGTGCCAGCAGCCTAAACGCGCTCAGGGGTCTCCACGAGCAGTACTTC. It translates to CASSLNALRGLHEQYF.